This TCR beta chain was retrieved from a study of CD8 T cells in ankylosing spondylitis. Points from the study as a whole: It appeared that ankylosing spondylitis blood was characterized by a TCR beta motif of eight highly homologous variants. From matched ankylosing spondylitis synovial fluid, disease-linked clones were reportedly recovered at significantly enriched levels.

Quantitative barcoded 5'-RACE was used to prepare TCR beta libraries. TCRdb processed the 5' RACE reads anew with MiXCR; each CDR3 protein has one entry. In the table there are about 540,000 distinct CDR3 sequences, roughly 12% of which are singletons. About this clonotype itself: Its matching antigen is unknown.

Between the trimmed V and J ends, which lost 0 bases and 13 bases, there was a span of 16 bases. Germline V CDR1 and CDR2: MGHRA, YSYEKL. CDR3 length: 14 amino acids. The sample consisted of blood, either unsorted or a sorted T cell fraction (not recorded which). This TCR derives from a male donor with ankylosing spondylitis. The V gene is TRBV4-1, the J gene TRBJ1-3; TRBD1 is a possible D gene (5 bases). The CDR3 DNA reads as TGCGCCAGCAGCCAAGAGTACGGGGGTATTTCGATATATTTT. Residues: CASSQEYGGISIYF.